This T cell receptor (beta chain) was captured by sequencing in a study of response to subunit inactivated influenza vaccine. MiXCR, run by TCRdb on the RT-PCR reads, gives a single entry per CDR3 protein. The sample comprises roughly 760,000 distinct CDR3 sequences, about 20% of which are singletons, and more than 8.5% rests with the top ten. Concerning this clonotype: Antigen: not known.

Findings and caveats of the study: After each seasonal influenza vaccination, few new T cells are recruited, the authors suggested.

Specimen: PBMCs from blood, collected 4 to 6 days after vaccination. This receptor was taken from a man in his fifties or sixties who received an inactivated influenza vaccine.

CDR3 sequence: CASSTGLDYEQYF. Here the CDR3 DNA reads TGTGCCAGCTCTACCGGACTAGACTACGAGCAGTACTTC. This chain connects TRBV18 to TRBJ2-7, with 7 bases matching TRBD2. CDR3 length: 13 residues. Germline V gene sequence: CDR1 KGHSH, CDR2 LQKENI. The trim removed 6 bases at V and 3 bases at J, leaving 5 bases unmatched. Full variable domain (outside the CDR3, taken from reference TRBV18 and TRBJ2-7): NAGVMQNPRHLVRRRGQEARLRCSPMKGHSHVYWYRQLPEEGLKFMVYLQKENIIDESGMPKERFSAEFPKEGPSILRIQQVVRGDSAAYFCASSTGLDYEQYFGPGTRLTVT.